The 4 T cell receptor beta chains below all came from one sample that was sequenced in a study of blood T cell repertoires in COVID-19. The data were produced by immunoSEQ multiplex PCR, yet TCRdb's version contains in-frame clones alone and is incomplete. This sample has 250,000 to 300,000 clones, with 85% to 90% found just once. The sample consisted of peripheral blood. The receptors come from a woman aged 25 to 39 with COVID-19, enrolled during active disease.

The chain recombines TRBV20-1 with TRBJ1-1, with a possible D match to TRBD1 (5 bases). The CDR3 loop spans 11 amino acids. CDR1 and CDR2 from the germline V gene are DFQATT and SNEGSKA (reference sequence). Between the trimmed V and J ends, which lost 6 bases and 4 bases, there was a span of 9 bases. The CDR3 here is CSAGGGTEAFF. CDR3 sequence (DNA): TGCAGTGCCGGGGGGGGCACTGAAGCTTTCTTT.

DNA for the CDR3: TGTGCCAGCAGCCAGAAGGGACTTAACTATGGCTACACCTTC. Protein sequence: CASSQKGLNYGYTF. The chain is built from TRBV3-1 (or the pseudogene TRBV3-2) and TRBJ1-2; possibly TRBD1 for D (5 bases). This CDR3 is built from 14 residues. Germline V gives CDR1 LGHDT, CDR2 YNNKEL (reference sequence). V lost 3 bases to trimming and J lost 1 base, with 9 bases between them.

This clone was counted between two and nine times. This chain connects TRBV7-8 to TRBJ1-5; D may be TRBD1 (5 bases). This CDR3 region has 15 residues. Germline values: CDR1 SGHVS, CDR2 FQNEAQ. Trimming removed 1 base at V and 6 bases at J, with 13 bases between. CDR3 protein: CASSLGGGVAQPQHF. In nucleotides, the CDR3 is TGTGCCAGCAGCTTAGGTGGAGGGGTGGCTCAGCCCCAGCATTTT.

Here the CDR3 DNA reads TGCGCCAGCAGCCCGGGCGGGTTGGACTATGGCTACACCTTC. Protein product: CASSPGGLDYGYTF. The chain is built from TRBV4-3 and TRBJ1-2; D gene unclear. The V end was cut by 4 bases, the J end by 3 bases, with 12 bases between. The germline gives CDR1 LGHNA, CDR2 YSLEER. The CDR3 spans 14 residues.